The 8 T cell receptor beta chains reported below all come from one sample, sequenced in a study of T cell responses to AZD1222 COVID-19 vaccine. The method was immunoSEQ multiplex PCR; TCRdb's version includes in-frame clones alone and lacks a portion of them. Of 100,000 to 150,000 clones listed, approximately 89% are singletons. Source: peripheral blood, taken 28 days after the second AZD1222 dose. These receptors came from an adult who received the AZD1222 COVID-19 vaccine.

In nucleotides, the CDR3 is TGTGCCAGCAGCTTGGGCAGGGGGGGTTACTATGGCTACACCTTC. Protein product: CASSLGRGGYYGYTF. The genes are TRBV5-4 and TRBJ1-2; 7 bases align to TRBD1. This CDR3 is built from 15 residues. V shed 0 bases and J 3 bases; nucleotides not matched to a gene: 5. Germline V CDR1 and CDR2: SGHNT, YYREEE (reference sequence).

This clone occurred once. The chain couples TRBV6-1 to TRBJ1-2, with D maybe TRBD1 (5 bases). The V and J ends lost 3 bases and 9 bases respectively, with 14 bases between them. The CDR3 loop spans 13 amino acids. The V gene's germline CDR1 is MNHNS and CDR2 SASEGT. The CDR3 spells CASSDAEGSCYTF. In nucleotides, the CDR3 is TGTGCCAGCAGTGACGCGGAGGGGAGTTGCTACACCTTC.

The chain recombines TRBV5-1 with TRBJ1-6, with 9 positions matching TRBD1. The CDR3 spans 14 residues. Germline loops: CDR1 SGHRS, CDR2 YFSETQ. The V segment lost 2 bases and the J segment 10 bases; nucleotides outside the gene matches: 4. DNA for the CDR3: TGCGCCAGCAGCTTAGGGACAGGGAGCTCACCCCTCCACTTT. Protein: CASSLGTGSSPLHF.

The CDR3 DNA reads as TGCGCCAGCAGCTTGCTAGGGGTCGCCACTGAAGCTTTCTTT. It codes for CASSLLGVATEAFF. V is TRBV5-1 and J is TRBJ1-1; weak D call: TRBD1 (5 bases). The CDR3 is 14 amino acids. The germline gives CDR1 SGHRS, CDR2 YFSETQ. V was shortened by 1 base and J by 4 bases, with 11 bases between the two germline ends.

The chain couples TRBV5-1 to TRBJ2-1; 7 nucleotides align to TRBD1. The trim removed 6 bases at V and 7 bases at J, leaving 10 bases unmatched. The CDR3 loop spans 14 amino acids. Looked up from germline, CDR1 is SGHRS and CDR2 is YFSETQ. The CDR3 sequence: CASTTTWGQNEQFF. CDR3 sequence (DNA): TGCGCCAGCACCACAACCTGGGGACAGAATGAGCAGTTCTTC.

The chain recombines TRBV7-2 with TRBJ2-3; 9 bases match TRBD2. V lost 5 bases and J lost 3; bases outside the gene matches: 3. This CDR3 comprises 14 residues. CDR1 SGHTA and CDR2 FQGNSA come from the germline V gene. As DNA, the CDR3 is TGTGCCAGCAGCCTGACTAGCGGTACAGATACGCAGTATTTT. This sequence encodes CASSLTSGTDTQYF.

DNA of the CDR3: TGCGCCAGCAGCTTGGGGGATCGACGCGCAGATACGCAGTATTTT. It codes for CASSLGDRRADTQYF. This chain uses TRBV5-1 with TRBJ2-3; unclear D gene. The CDR3 runs 15 residues. Germline-derived CDR1 and CDR2 are SGHRS and YFSETQ. V lost 0 bases to trimming and J lost 4 bases, with 12 bases between them.

The chain combines TRBV6-2 or TRBV6-3 with TRBJ1-6, with 9 bases that match TRBD1. CDR1 and CDR2 (germline): MNHEY, SVGEGT. The CDR3 covers 14 residues. J gave up 14 bases and V 5 bases, and 10 bases lay outside the gene matches. CDR3 nucleotide sequence: TGTGCCAGCAGTCAACAGGGGGCCTTTCGATCCCTCCACTTT. Its translation: CASSQQGAFRSLHF.